One and the same sample provided the 25 T cell receptor gamma chains below, sequenced in a study of γδ T cells in repeated Plasmodium falciparum infection. TCRdb repeated clone calling on the multiplex PCR reads with CATT. Among 25,000 to 35,000 gamma-chain clones listed, 1.4% were seen once. Gammadelta T cells were flow-sorted from PBMC into Vgamma9/Vdelta2+ and Vdelta2-negative populations for bulk analysis. The material sequenced was gamma-delta T cells from blood. Receptor source: a pool of human donors (malaria-infected and uninfected, not separated).

Comment on this clone: This probably arose from a read error, given a far larger clone one base away. Additional DNA sequences in this sample encode the identical CDR3. V gene TRGV9 combines with J gene TRGJP. The J gene was missing in TCRdb and was found by matching the end of the DNA to germline. The CDR3 is 18 residues long. V was clipped by 1 base and J by 4 bases; unmatched bases: 7. The germline V gene has CDR1 GITISATS and CDR2 ISYDGTV (reference sequence). The CDR3 DNA is TGTGCCTTGTGGGAGGTAGAACCTCAAGAGTTGGGCAAAAAAATCAAGGTATTT. Residues: CALWEVEPQELGKKIKVF.

To note about this clone: The amino acid sequence in TCRdb belongs to a much larger clone and departs from this DNA's translation at residue 5, likely a sequencing read error; the sequence shown is translated from the DNA. The chain employs TRGV4 and TRGJP1. Germline matching of the DNA provided the J gene here, since TCRdb leaves it blank. The CDR3 has 13 amino acids. In germline, CDR1 is EGSTGY, CDR2 YDSYTSSV. The CDR3: CATWNGAGWFKIF. CDR3 nucleotide sequence: TGTGCCACCTGGAATGGGGCTGGTTGGTTCAAGATATTT.

About this clone: This DNA translates differently at residue 3 from the TCRdb protein, which is that of a much larger clone; a read error is likely, and the protein shown is the DNA's own translation. V is TRGV4 and J is TRGJ1 or TRGJ2. TCRdb records no J gene; here it was assigned by comparing the DNA to germline. CDR1 is EGSTGY and CDR2 is YDSYTSSV in the germline V gene. The length of the CDR3 is 14 residues. CDR3 sequence (DNA): TGTGCCGCCTGGGATGGGCGTGGGTATTATAAGAAACTCTTT. Amino acid sequence: CAAWDGRGYYKKLF.

Ten or more counts support this clone. Other DNA sequences within the sample encode an identical CDR3. J is TRGJ1 or TRGJ2 and V is TRGV4. V was pared by 0 bases and J by 3 bases, with 5 bases of the junction left unmatched. There are 14 residues in the CDR3. In germline, CDR1 is EGSTGY, CDR2 YDSYTSSV. CDR3 protein: CATWDGLGYYKKLF. The CDR3 DNA reads TGTGCCACCTGGGATGGGCTAGGTTATTATAAGAAACTCTTT.

This clone appeared many times. A far larger clone is one base from this, pointing to a likely read error. V gene TRGV9 combines with J gene TRGJ1 or TRGJ2. This CDR3 region has 12 residues. Germline-derived CDR1 and CDR2 are GITISATS and ISYDGTV (reference sequence). CDR3 sequence (DNA): TGCGCCTTGTGGATAAGGGGTTTTAAGAAACTCTTT. Encoded protein: CALWIRGFKKLF.

In regard to this clone: The protein TCRdb gives is from a much larger clone and does not agree with this DNA's translation at residue 4, likely a read error; the protein shown here comes from the DNA. The chain couples TRGV3 to TRGJ1 or TRGJ2. Because TCRdb records no J gene, it was assigned here through a match of the DNA to germline. The CDR3 consists of 13 residues. Germline V gene sequence: CDR1 VTNTFY, CDR2 YDVSTARD (reference sequence). CDR3 protein: CATRDTQRDKKLF. The CDR3 coding sequence is TGTGCCACCAGGGACACGCAAAGAGATAAGAAACTCTTT.

This clone appeared a few times. This likely reflects a read error, since a far larger clone is one base away. Distinct nucleotide sequences in the sample also encode this CDR3. With the J gene uncalled, the V gene is TRGV3. The CDR3 loop spans 13 amino acids. Germline V lookup: CDR1 VTNTFY, CDR2 YDVSTARD (reference sequence). The CDR3 nucleotides are TGTGCCACCTGGGACAGGCCACGCTTTAAGAAGCTCTTT. Translation: CATWDRPRFKKLF.

This clone was seen at least ten times. A far larger clone is just one base off, so this is likely a read error. This same CDR3 is encoded by further DNA sequences in the sample. The V gene corresponds to TRGV9; no J gene was called. This CDR3 spans 12 amino acids. Germline V gives CDR1 GITISATS, CDR2 ISYDGTV (reference sequence). The DNA for the CDR3 is TGTGCCTTGTGGGAGGGACATCAGGAGAAACTCTTC. Its translation is CALWEGHQEKLF.

A few counts support this clone. The protein recorded in TCRdb matches a much larger clone and deviates from this DNA's translation at residue 4, suggesting a read error; the protein here is obtained by translating the DNA. The chain links TRGV3 to TRGJ1 or TRGJ2. CDR1 and CDR2 from the germline V gene are VTNTFY and YDVSTARD (reference sequence). The CDR3 is 13 amino acids. The CDR3 is CATRDRPNYKKLF. The CDR3 DNA reads TGTGCCACCCGGGACAGGCCGAATTATAAGAAGCTCTTT.

Ten or more counts support this clone. The protein held in TCRdb is that of a much larger clone and does not match this DNA's translation at residue 4, likely because of a read error; the protein shown is translated from the DNA. CDR3 in amino acids: CATRDGPYKKLF. The DNA for the CDR3 is TGTGCCACCCGGGACGGTCCCTATAAGAAACTCTTT. The rearrangement links TRGV3 to TRGJ1 or TRGJ2. The length of the CDR3 is 12 residues. Germline V lookup: CDR1 VTNTFY, CDR2 YDVSTARD (reference sequence).

This clone appeared a few times. With a far larger clone one base away, a read error is the likely cause. Other DNA sequences in the same sample also yield this CDR3. V is TRGV9 and J is TRGJP. The J gene, not given by TCRdb, was assigned here from a germline match of the nucleotide sequence. The CDR3 totals 18 residues. J lost 9 bases, V lost 2 bases, and 13 bases had no gene match. The germline gives CDR1 GITISATS, CDR2 ISYDGTV (reference sequence). CDR3 region: CALWEATLLGLGKKIKVF. The CDR3 DNA sequence: TGTGCCTTGTGGGAGGCCACCCTACTGGGGTTGGGCAAAAAAATCAAGGTATTT.

Regarding this clone: This DNA's translation and the protein TCRdb lists, from a much larger clone, do not match at residue 12, likely due to a read error; the protein shown is translated from the DNA. The V and J genes are TRGV9 and TRGJP. Matching the DNA to germline supplied the J gene, which TCRdb does not give. CDR3 length: 17 residues. Germline CDR1 reads GITISATS; CDR2 reads ISYDGTV (reference sequence). The CDR3 coding sequence is TGTGCCTTGTGGGAGGTCCGGGCAGGTGGGGGCAGAAAAATCAAGGTATTT. Its translation: CALWEVRAGGGRKIKVF.

This clone is labeled as medium-sized. The chain carries TRGV9 and TRGJ1 or TRGJ2. The CDR3 covers 11 residues. Germline CDR1 reads GITISATS; CDR2 reads ISYDGTV (reference sequence). V lost 0 bases, J lost 12 bases, and 5 bases stayed unmatched. CDR3 sequence: CALWEVQWKLF. In DNA, the CDR3 is TGTGCCTTGTGGGAGGTGCAATGGAAACTCTTT.

This clone appeared a few times. A far larger clone is off by one base, so a read error is likely. At the DNA level, this CDR3 is encoded by other sequences in the same sample as well. The chain uses TRGV2 and TRGJ1 or TRGJ2. Since TCRdb gives no J gene, matching the DNA to germline was used here to assign it. This CDR3 is built from 13 residues. Germline CDR1 reads EGSNGY; CDR2 reads YDSYNSKV. The CDR3: CATWDLWYYKKLF. Here the CDR3 DNA reads TGCGCCACCTGGGACCTATGGTATTATAAGAAACTCTTT.

By share, this clone ranks as medium-sized. The rearrangement uses TRGV2 and TRGJ1 or TRGJ2. The CDR3 covers 11 residues. Germline V CDR1 and CDR2: EGSNGY, YDSYNSKV. V dropped 0 bases and J dropped 11; count of bases not matched to a gene: 4. The CDR3 loop reads CATWDGPQKLF. DNA of the CDR3: TGTGCCACCTGGGACGGGCCCCAGAAACTCTTT.

Remarks on this clone: This likely reflects a read error, since a far larger clone is one base away. Other DNA sequences from this sample encode an identical CDR3 as well. This rearrangement joins TRGV9 to TRGJ1 or TRGJ2. The J gene, missing from TCRdb, was assigned here through DNA to germline matching. The junction had 6 bases not matched to a gene; V was cut back by 4 bases and J by 9 bases. Germline CDR1 GITISATS, CDR2 ISYDGTV (reference sequence). This CDR3 contains 11 residues. CDR3 coding DNA: TGTGCCTTGTGGGATTCAGGTAAGAAACTCTTT. Translation gives CALWDSGKKLF.

Comment on this clone: A far larger clone is one nucleotide away, so this likely arose from a read error. Other nucleotide sequences from this sample produce the same CDR3. This sequence joins TRGV9 and TRGJ1 or TRGJ2. No J gene was available from TCRdb, and it was assigned here by a germline match of the DNA. The CDR3 totals 14 residues. Germline-derived CDR1 and CDR2 are GITISATS and ISYDGTV (reference sequence). The CDR3 region is CALWEVRPYYKKLF. DNA of the CDR3: TGCGCCTTGTGGGAGGTGAGGCCTTATTATAAGAAACTCTTT.

With regard to this clone: This DNA's translation and the protein TCRdb lists, from a much larger clone, do not match at residue 8, likely due to a read error; the protein shown is translated from the DNA. This chain connects TRGV9 to TRGJP. TCRdb offers no J gene call, so here the DNA was matched to germline to obtain one. CDR3 size: 19 residues. Unmatched junction bases numbered 14, after V lost 0 bases and J lost 9 bases. The germline gives CDR1 GITISATS, CDR2 ISYDGTV (reference sequence). This CDR3 reads CALWEVIGAEGLGKKIKVF. The CDR3 coding sequence is TGTGCCTTGTGGGAGGTGATAGGAGCCGAAGGGTTGGGCAAAAAAATCAAGGTATTT.

This clone was seen ten or more times. The chain recombines TRGV2 with TRGJP1. V gave up 2 bases and J gave up 0 bases; unmatched junction bases: 12. This CDR3 spans 18 amino acids. Germline V gene data show CDR1 as EGSNGY and CDR2 as YDSYNSKV. CDR3 residues: CATWDELMLYTTGWFKIF. The CDR3 nucleotides are TGTGCCACCTGGGACGAGCTAATGCTATATACCACTGGTTGGTTCAAGATATTT.

This clone is termed medium-sized (0.01 to 0.1%). The chain has TRGV2 and TRGJP2. The germline V gene has CDR1 EGSNGY and CDR2 YDSYNSKV. J gave up 8 bases and V 4 bases, and 4 bases lay outside the gene matches. This CDR3 region has 12 residues. The CDR3 protein is CATWEGDWIKTF. The CDR3 coding sequence is TGTGCCACCTGGGAAGGCGATTGGATCAAGACGTTT.

Many counts were recorded for this clone. V and J are TRGV8 and TRGJ1 or TRGJ2. The J gene is absent in TCRdb and was assigned here via DNA matching to germline. The V segment lost 3 bases and the J segment 1 base; nucleotides outside the gene matches: 9. Germline assignment: CDR1 VENAVY and CDR2 YDSYNSRV. The CDR3 is 15 amino acids. The CDR3 coding sequence is TGTGCCACCTGGGATGCCCGGAGAAATTATTATAAGAAACTCTTT. This codes for CATWDARRNYYKKLF.

This clone has more than one count but fewer than ten. This DNA translates differently at residue 9 from the TCRdb protein, which is that of a much larger clone; a read error is likely, and the protein shown is the DNA's own translation. This chain connects TRGV9 to TRGJP. TCRdb carries no J gene annotation; the J gene was assigned here by matching the DNA with germline. The CDR3 contains 18 residues. The germline V gene has CDR1 GITISATS and CDR2 ISYDGTV (reference sequence). V was clipped by 0 bases and J by 6 bases; unmatched bases: 8. This chain's CDR3 is CALWEVQAVELGKKIKVF. Here the CDR3 DNA reads TGTGCCTTGTGGGAGGTGCAAGCCGTAGAGTTGGGCAAAAAAATCAAGGTATTT.

This clone was seen repeatedly, ten times or more. A single base separates this from a much larger clone, so it may be a read error. The chain carries TRGV2 and TRGJP2. The J gene, not given by TCRdb, was assigned here from a germline match of the nucleotide sequence. Trimming removed 5 bases from V and 0 bases from J; junction bases left unmatched: 6. Germline CDR1 and CDR2: EGSNGY and YDSYNSKV. This CDR3 has 15 amino acids. CDR3 sequence (DNA): TGTGCCACCTGGGGCGGTCATAGTAGTGATTGGATCAAGACGTTT. Translated, it gives CATWGGHSSDWIKTF.

At least ten counts were recorded for this clone. A read error is likely here: a far larger clone is one base away. The same CDR3 is also encoded by other DNA sequences in this sample. There is no J gene call, but TRGV9 is given as the V gene. Germline V gene data show CDR1 as GITISATS and CDR2 as ISYDGTV (reference sequence). The CDR3 totals 18 residues. CDR3 sequence: CALWDQGAFGLGKKIKVF. CDR3 coding DNA: TGTGCCTTGTGGGACCAGGGCGCTTTTGGGTTGGGCAAAAAAATCAAGGTATTC.

The sample holds many counts of this clone. Translating this DNA gives a protein that differs at residue 3 from the TCRdb one, which belongs to a much larger clone; a read error is likely, and the protein shown is this translation. The chain employs TRGV3 and TRGJ1 or TRGJ2. Matching the DNA to germline supplied the J gene, which TCRdb does not give. The CDR3 spans 13 residues. Germline V gene data show CDR1 as VTNTFY and CDR2 as YDVSTARD (reference sequence). The CDR3 spells CAPWDPNYYKKLF. CDR3 coding DNA: TGTGCCCCCTGGGACCCGAATTATTATAAGAAACTCTTT.